The TCR beta chain under discussion was sequenced for a study of cytomegalovirus exposure and HLA in healthy donors. Trimming removed 6 bases from V and 3 bases from J; junction bases left unmatched: 8. This CDR3 is 15 amino acids long. CDR1 is MNHNY, CDR2 SVGAGI, per germline (reference sequence). General study points: Later, an analysis found that common viral pathogens appeared to be linked with several of the most significant clusters.

PCR used 60 Vbeta primers and 13 Jbeta primers. Assay: immunoSEQ multiplex PCR; the TCRdb copy retains only in-frame clones and omits some. In the table there are roughly 130,000 clones, around three quarters of which are singletons. There are a few counts of this clone. Its antigen remains unidentified. The rearrangement links TRBV6-6 to TRBJ2-3, with 8 positions matching TRBD2. The source is a young man in good health and CMV-seronegative. Sequenced input: PBMCs. The CDR3 spells CASRYGTRTTDTQYF. The DNA of the CDR3 is TGTGCCAGCAGATACGGGACTAGGACGACAGATACGCAGTATTTT.